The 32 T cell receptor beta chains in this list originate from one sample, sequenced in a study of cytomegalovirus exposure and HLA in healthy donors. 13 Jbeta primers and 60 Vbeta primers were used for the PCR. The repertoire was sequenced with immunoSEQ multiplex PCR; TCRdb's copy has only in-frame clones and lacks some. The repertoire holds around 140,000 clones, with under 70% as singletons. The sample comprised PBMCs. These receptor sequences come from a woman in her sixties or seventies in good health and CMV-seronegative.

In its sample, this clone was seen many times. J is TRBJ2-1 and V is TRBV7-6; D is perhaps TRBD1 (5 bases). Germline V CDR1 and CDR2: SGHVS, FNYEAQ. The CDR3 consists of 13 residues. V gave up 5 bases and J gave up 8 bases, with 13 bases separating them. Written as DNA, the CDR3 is TGTGCCAGCAGCCGTCGACAGTCGGATGAGCAGTTCTTC. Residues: CASSRRQSDEQFF.

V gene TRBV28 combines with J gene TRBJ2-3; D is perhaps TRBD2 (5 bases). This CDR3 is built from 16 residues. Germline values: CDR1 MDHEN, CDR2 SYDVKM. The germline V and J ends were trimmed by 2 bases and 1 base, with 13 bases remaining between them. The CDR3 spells CASSLRGVAGTDTQYF. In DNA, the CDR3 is TGTGCCAGCAGTTTACGGGGAGTGGCTGGCACAGATACGCAGTATTTT.

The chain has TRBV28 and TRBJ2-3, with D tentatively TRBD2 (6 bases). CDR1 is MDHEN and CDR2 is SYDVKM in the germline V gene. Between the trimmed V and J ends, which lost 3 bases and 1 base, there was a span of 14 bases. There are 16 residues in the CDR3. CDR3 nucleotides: TGTGCCAGCAGTTTTACCCTACCGGGAGGCACAGATACGCAGTATTTT. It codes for CASSFTLPGGTDTQYF.

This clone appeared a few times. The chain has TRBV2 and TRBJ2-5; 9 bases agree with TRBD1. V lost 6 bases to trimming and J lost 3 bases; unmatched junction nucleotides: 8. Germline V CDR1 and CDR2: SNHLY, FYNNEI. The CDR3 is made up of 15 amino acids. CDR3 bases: TGTGCCAGCAGCCTCGAGGGACAGGGAAAAGAGACCCAGTACTTC. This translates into CASSLEGQGKETQYF.

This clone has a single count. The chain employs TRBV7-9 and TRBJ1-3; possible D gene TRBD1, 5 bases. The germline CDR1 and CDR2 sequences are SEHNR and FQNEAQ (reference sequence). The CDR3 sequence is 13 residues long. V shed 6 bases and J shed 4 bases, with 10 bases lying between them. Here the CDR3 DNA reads TGTGCCAGCAGGCAGGGTGCGGGAAACACCATATATTTT. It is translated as CASRQGAGNTIYF.

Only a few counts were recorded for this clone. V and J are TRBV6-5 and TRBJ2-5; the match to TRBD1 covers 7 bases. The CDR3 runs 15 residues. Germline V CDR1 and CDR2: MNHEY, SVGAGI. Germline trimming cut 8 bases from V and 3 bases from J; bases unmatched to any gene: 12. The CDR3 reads CASRLGEQGKETQYF. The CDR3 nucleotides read TGTGCCAGCCGATTAGGAGAACAGGGGAAAGAGACCCAGTACTTC.

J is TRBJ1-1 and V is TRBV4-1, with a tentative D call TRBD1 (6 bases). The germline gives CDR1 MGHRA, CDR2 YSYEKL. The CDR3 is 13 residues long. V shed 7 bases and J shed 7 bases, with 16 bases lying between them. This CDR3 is CASKKTGQLEAFF. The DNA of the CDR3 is TGCGCCAGCAAAAAAACAGGGCAACTTGAAGCTTTCTTT.

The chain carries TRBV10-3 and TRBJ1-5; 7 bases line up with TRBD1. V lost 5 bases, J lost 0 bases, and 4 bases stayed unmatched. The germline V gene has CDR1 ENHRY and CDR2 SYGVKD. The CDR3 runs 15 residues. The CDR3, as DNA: TGTGCCATCAGTAGCCAGGGGGTTAGCAATCAGCCCCAGCATTTT. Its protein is CAISSQGVSNQPQHF.

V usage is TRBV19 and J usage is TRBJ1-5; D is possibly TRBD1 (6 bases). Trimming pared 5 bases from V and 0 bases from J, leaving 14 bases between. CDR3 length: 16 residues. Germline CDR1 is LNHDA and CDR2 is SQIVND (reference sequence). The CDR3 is CASSVDRSRSNQPQHF. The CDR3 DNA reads TGTGCCAGTAGTGTCGACAGGTCCCGTAGCAATCAGCCCCAGCATTTT.

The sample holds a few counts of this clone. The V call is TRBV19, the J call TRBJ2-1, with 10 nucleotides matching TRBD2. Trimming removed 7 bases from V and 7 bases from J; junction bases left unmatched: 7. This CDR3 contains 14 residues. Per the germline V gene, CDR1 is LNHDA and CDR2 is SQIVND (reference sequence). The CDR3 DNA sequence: TGTGCCAGTACCCCGGGACTAGCGTTGAATGAGCAGTTCTTC. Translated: CASTPGLALNEQFF.

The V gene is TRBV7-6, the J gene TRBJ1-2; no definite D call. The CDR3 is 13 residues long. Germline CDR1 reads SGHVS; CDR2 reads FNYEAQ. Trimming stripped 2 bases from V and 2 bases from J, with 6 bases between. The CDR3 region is CASSLLDNYGYTF. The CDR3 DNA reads TGTGCCAGCAGCTTACTAGACAACTATGGCTACACCTTC.

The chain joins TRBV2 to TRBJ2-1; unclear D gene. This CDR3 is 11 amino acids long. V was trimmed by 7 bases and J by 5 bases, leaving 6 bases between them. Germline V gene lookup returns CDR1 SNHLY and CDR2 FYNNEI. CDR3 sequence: CASMGHNEQFF. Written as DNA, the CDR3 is TGTGCCAGCATGGGCCACAATGAGCAGTTCTTC. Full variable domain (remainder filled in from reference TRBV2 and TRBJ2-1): EPEVTQTPSHQVTQMGQEVILRCVPISNHLYFYWYRQILGQKVEFLVSFYNNEISEKSEIFDDQFSVERPDGSNFTLKIRSTKLEDSAMYFCASMGHNEQFFGPGTRLTVL.

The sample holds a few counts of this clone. DNA of the CDR3: TGTGCCAGCTCACCAAGGCTACAGGGGAATTCACCCCTCCACTTT. Residues: CASSPRLQGNSPLHF. The chain joins TRBV18 to TRBJ1-6; 7 nucleotides match TRBD1. Germline values: CDR1 KGHSH, CDR2 LQKENI. Trimming removed 2 bases from V and 7 bases from J; junction bases left unmatched: 5. The CDR3 spans 15 residues.

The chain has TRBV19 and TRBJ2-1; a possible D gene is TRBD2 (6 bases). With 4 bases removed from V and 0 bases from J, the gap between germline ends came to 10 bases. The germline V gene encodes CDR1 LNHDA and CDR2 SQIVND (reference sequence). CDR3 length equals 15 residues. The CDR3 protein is CASSNGLLSYNEQFF. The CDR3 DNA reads TGTGCCAGTAGTAATGGACTACTCTCCTACAATGAGCAGTTCTTC.

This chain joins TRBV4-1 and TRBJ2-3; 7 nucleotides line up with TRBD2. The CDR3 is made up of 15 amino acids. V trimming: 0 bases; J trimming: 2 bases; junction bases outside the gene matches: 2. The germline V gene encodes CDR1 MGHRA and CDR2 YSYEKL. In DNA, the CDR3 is TGCGCCAGCAGCCAAGACGGGAGGACCACAGATACGCAGTATTTT. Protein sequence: CASSQDGRTTDTQYF.

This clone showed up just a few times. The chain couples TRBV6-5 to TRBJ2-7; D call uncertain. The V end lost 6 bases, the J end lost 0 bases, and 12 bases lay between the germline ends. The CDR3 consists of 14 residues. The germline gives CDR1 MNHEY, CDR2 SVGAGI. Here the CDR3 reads CASSPWAVSYEQYF. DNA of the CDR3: TGTGCCAGCAGCCCCTGGGCAGTCTCCTACGAGCAGTACTTC.

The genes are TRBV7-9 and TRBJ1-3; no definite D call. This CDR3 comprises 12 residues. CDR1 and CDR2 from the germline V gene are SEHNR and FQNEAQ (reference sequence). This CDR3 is CSTPYSGNTIYF. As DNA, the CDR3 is TGTTCCACCCCGTACTCTGGAAACACCATATATTTT. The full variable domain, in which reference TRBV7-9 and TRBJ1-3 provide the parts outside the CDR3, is DTGVSQNPRHKITKRGQNVTFRCDPISEHNRLYWYRQTLGQGPEFLTYFQNEAQLEKSRLLSDRFSAERPKGSFSTLEIQRTEQGDSAMYLCSTPYSGNTIYFGEGSWLTVV.

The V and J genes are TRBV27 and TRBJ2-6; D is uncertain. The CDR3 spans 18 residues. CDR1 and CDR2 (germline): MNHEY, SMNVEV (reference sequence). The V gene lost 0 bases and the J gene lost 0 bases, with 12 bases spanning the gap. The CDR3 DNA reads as TGTGCCAGCAGTTTATCGCCACTTATCTTCTCTGGGGCCAACGTCCTGACTTTC. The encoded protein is CASSLSPLIFSGANVLTF. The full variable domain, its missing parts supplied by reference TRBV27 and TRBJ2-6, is EAQVTQNPRYLITVTGKKLTVTCSQNMNHEYMSWYRQDPGLGLRQIYYSMNVEVTDKGDVPEGYKVSRKEKRNFPLILESPSPNQTSLYFCASSLSPLIFSGANVLTFGAGSRLTVL.

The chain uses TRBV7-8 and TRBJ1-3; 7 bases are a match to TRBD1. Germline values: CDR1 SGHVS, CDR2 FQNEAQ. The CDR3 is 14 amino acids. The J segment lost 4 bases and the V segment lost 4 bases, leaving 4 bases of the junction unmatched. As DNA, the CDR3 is TGTGCCAGCAGCTCACAGGGGCGAGGAAACACCATATATTTT. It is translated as CASSSQGRGNTIYF.

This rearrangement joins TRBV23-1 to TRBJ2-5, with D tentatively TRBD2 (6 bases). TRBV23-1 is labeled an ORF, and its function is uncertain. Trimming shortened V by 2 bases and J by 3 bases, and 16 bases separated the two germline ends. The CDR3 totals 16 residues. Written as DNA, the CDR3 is TGCGCCAGCAGTCAAATGGGTTGGGGAGGAAAAGAGACCCAGTACTTC. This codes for CASSQMGWGGKETQYF.

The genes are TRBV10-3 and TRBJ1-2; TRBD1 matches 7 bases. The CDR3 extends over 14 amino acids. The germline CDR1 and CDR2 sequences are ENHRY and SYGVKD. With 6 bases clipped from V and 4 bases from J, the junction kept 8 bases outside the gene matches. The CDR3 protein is CAISDTGTVYGYTF. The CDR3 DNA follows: TGTGCCATCAGCGATACCGGGACAGTCTATGGCTACACCTTC.

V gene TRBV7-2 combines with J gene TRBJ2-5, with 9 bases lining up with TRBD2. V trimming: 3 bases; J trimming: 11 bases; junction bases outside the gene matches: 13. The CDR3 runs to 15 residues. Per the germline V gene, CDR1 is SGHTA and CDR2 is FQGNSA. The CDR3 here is CASSFTGTSSVEQYF. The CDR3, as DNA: TGTGCCAGCAGCTTCACCGGGACTAGCTCAGTTGAGCAGTACTTC.

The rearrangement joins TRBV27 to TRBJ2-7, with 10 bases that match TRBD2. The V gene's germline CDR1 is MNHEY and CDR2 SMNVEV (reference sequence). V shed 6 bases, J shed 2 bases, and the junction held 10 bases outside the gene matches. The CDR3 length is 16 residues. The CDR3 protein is CASRLSIAGGTYEQYF. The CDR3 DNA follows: TGTGCCAGCAGACTAAGTATAGCGGGGGGTACCTACGAGCAGTACTTC.

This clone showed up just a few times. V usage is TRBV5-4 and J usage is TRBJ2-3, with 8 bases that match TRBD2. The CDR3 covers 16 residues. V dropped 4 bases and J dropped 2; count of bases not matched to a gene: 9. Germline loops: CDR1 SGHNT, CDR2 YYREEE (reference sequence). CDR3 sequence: CASSPPTGGATDTQYF. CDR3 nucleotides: TGTGCCAGCAGCCCCCCGACCGGGGGGGCCACAGATACGCAGTATTTT.

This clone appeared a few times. CDR3 coding DNA: TGTGCCAGCAGCCCCCCCGGCCCCAACAGATACGAGCAGTACTTC. This codes for CASSPPGPNRYEQYF. V is TRBV5-6 and J is TRBJ2-7, with no clear D. The V end lost 4 bases, the J end lost 4 bases, and 18 bases lay between the germline ends. CDR3 size: 15 residues. CDR1 is SGHDT and CDR2 is YYEEEE in the germline V gene.

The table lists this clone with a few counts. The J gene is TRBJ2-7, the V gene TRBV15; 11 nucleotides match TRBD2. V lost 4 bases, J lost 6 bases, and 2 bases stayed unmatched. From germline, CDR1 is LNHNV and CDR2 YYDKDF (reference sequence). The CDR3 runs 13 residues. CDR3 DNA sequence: TGTGCCACCAGCACTAGCGGGAGGCCCGAGCAGTACTTC. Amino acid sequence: CATSTSGRPEQYF.

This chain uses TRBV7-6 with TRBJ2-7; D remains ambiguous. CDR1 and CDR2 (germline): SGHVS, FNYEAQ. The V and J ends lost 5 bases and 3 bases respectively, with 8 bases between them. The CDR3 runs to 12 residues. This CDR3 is CASSPGGYEQYF. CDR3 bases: TGTGCCAGCAGCCCCGGTGGCTACGAGCAGTACTTC.

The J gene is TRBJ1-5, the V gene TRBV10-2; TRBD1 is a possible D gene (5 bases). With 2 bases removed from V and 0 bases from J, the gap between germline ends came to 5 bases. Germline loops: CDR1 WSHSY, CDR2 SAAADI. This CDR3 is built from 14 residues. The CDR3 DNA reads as TGCGCCAGCAGTGAGCAGGGTAGCAATCAGCCCCAGCATTTT. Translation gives CASSEQGSNQPQHF.

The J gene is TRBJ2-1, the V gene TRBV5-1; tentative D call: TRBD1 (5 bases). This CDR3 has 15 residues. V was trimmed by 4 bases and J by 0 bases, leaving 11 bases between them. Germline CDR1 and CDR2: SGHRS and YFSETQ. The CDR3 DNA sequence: TGCGCCAGCAGCGAAAACACAGGCTCCTACAATGAGCAGTTCTTC. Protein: CASSENTGSYNEQFF.

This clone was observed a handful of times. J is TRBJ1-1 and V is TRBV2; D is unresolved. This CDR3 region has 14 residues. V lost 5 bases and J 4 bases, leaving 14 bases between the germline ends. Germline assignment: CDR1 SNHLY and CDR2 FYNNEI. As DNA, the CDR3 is TGTGCCAGCAGTAACCGGGCCCGGGGCACTGAAGCTTTCTTT. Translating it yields CASSNRARGTEAFF.

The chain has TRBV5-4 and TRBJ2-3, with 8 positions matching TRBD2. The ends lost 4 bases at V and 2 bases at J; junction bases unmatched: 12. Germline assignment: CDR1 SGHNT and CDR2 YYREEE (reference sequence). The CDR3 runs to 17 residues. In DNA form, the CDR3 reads TGTGCCAGCAGCGGGGGGGGAGCGGGGGTCCCCACAGATACGCAGTATTTT. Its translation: CASSGGGAGVPTDTQYF.

CDR3 sequence reads: CASSRFRGQETQYF. The DNA for the CDR3 is TGTGCCAGCAGCCGATTCAGGGGGCAAGAGACCCAGTACTTC. The V and J genes are TRBV6-5 and TRBJ2-5, with TRBD1 matching over 7 bases. The CDR3 totals 14 residues. CDR1 and CDR2 from the germline V gene are MNHEY and SVGAGI. After removal of 6 bases from V and 2 bases from J, the junction contained 6 bases not matched to a gene.